These T cell receptor beta chains were read from a single sample in a study of preoperative IRX-2 immunotherapy in early breast cancer. Here immunoSEQ multiplex PCR was the method, and the copy in TCRdb shows in-frame clones only, minus some. The data hold approximately 24,000 clones, with 70% to 90% observed a single time. This specimen consisted of lymph node tissue, obtained after IRX-2 immunotherapy. The receptors come from a human donor with breast cancer. The CDR3 runs from the conserved cysteine through the conserved F or W. Each record gives: J gene, V gene, CDR3 protein.

TRBJ1-1 TRBV6-8 CASSSPGVRAFF
TRBJ1-5 TRBV30 CAWSVRVSNQPQHF
TRBJ2-5 TRBV12-5 CASGKGTSGGAWETQYF
TRBJ2-5 TRBV2 CASNVAGGGETQYF
TRBJ2-7 TRBV19 CASSFASGGYYEQYF
TRBJ1-2 TRBV30 CAWTNPTGYTF
TRBJ1-1 TRBV10-3 CAISELYTGGTEAFF
TRBJ1-4 TRBV14 CASNRQANEKLFF
TRBJ1-5 TRBV30 CAWSRQGRQPQHF
TRBJ2-4 TRBV5-1 CASSQGVARGNIQYF
TRBJ1-1 TRBV5-1 CASKPREGNPEAFF
TRBJ2-3 TRBV29-1 CSVGGLRSTDTQYF
TRBJ1-4 TRBV6-8 CASSRQVNGGLFF
TRBJ1-2 TRBV6-8 CASSYANRDRANYGYTF
TRBJ2-7 TRBV11-3 CASSLDYSAYEQYF
TRBJ1-1 TRBV28 CASSLYGGEEAFF
TRBJ2-2 TRBV15 CASSVQSRGNTGELFF
TRBJ2-1 TRBV6-7 CASSKATTGINEQFF
TRBJ2-1 TRBV10-2 CASSEQGGEQFF
TRBJ2-2 TRBV29-1 CSVGQITGELFF
TRBJ1-1 TRBV29-1 CSGCGEMNTEAFF
TRBJ2-1 TRBV19 CASSIGPSDYNEQFF
TRBJ1-2 TRBV1 CASSLEQSFYGYTF
TRBJ1-4 TRBV18 CASSPHADEKLFF
TRBJ1-5 TRBV28 CASSFSDRGRVQPQHF
TRBJ1-2 TRBV6-8 CASSQGTEHGYTF
TRBJ1-1 TRBV6-8 CASRRDRMNTEAFF
TRBJ1-3 TRBV12-5 CASGGPGGNTIYF
TRBJ1-3 TRBV30 CAWSSGYSGNTIYF
TRBJ1-6 TRBV6-8 CASAGQNSPLHF
TRBJ1-5 TRBV19 CASSIQGSGQPQHF
TRBJ2-2 TRBV6-8 CASSGRTMNTGELFF
TRBJ2-2 TRBV6-8 CASSYSTGKNTGELFF
TRBJ2-5 TRBV11-3 CASSSGTSGPIQETQYF
TRBJ2-3 TRBV5-1 CASSSGTSGGADTQYF